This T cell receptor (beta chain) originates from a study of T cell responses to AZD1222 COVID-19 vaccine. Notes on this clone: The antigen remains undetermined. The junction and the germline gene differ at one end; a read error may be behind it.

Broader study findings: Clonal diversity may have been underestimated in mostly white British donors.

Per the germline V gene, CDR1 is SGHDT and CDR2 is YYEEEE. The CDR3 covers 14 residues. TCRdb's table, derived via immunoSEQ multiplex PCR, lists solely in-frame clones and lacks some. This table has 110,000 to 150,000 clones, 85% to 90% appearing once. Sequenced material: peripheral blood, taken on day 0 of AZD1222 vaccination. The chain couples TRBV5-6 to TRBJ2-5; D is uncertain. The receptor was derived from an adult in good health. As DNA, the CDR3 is TGTGCCAGCAGCTTGATAAGCGACCAGGAGACCCAGTACTTC. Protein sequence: CASSLISDQETQYF.